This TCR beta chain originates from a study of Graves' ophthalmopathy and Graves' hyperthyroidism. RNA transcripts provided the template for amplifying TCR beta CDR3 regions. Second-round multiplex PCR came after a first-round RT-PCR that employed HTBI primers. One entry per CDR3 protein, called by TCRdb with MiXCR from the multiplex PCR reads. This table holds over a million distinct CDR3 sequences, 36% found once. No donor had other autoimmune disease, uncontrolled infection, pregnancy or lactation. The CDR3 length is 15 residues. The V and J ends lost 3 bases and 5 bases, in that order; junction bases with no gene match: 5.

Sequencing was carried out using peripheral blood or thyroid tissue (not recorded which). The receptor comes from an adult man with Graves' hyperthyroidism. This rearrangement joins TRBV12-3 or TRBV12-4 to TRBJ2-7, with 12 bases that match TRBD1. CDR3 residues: CASSFFGTGGNEQYF. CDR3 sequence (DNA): TGTGCCAGCAGTTTTTTTGGGACAGGGGGCAACGAGCAGTACTTC.